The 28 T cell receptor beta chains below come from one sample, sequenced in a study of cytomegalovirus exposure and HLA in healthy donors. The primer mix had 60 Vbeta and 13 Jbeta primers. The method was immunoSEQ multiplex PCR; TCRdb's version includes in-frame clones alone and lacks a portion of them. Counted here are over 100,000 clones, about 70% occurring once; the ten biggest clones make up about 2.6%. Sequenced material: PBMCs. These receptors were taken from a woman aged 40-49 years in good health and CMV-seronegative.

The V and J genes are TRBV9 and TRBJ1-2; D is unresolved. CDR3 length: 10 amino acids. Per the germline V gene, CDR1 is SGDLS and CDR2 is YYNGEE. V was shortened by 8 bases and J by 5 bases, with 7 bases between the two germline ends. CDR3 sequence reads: CARTEYGYTF. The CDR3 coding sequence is TGTGCCAGGACGGAGTATGGCTACACCTTC.

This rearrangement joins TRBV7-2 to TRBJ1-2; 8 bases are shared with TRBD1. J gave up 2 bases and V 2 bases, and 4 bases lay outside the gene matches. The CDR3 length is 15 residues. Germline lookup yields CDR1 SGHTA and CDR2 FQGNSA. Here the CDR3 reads CASSLQGARNYGYTF. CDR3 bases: TGTGCCAGCAGCTTACAGGGGGCGCGGAACTATGGCTACACCTTC.

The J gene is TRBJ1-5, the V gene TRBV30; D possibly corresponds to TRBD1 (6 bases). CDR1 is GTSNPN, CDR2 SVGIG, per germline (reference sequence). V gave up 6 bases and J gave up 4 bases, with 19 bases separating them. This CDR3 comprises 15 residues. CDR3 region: CACQVPSGANQPQHF. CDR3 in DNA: TGTGCCTGCCAGGTTCCCTCAGGGGCTAATCAGCCCCAGCATTTT.

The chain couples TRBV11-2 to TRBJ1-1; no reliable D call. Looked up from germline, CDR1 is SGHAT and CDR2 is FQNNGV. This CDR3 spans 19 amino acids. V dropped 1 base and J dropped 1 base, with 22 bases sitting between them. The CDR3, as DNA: TGTGCCAGCAGCTTAGTCCTCGGGTTCCGCGTCCGCACGAACACTGAAGCTTTCTTT. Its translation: CASSLVLGFRVRTNTEAFF.

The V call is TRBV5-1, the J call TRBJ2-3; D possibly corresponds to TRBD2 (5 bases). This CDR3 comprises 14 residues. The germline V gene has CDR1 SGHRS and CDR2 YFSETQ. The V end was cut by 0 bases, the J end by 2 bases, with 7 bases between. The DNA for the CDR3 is TGCGCCAGCAGCTTGGGCGGGTCCACAGATACGCAGTATTTT. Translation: CASSLGGSTDTQYF.

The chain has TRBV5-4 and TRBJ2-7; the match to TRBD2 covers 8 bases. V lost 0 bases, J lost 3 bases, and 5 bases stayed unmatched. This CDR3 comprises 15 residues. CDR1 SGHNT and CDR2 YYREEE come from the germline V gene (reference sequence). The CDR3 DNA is TGTGCCAGCAGCTTGGCTAGCGGGTCCCGCTACGAGCAGTACTTC. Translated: CASSLASGSRYEQYF.

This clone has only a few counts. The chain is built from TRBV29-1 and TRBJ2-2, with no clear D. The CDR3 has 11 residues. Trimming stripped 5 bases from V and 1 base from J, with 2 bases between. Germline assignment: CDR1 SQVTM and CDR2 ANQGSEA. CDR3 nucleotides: TGCAGCGTTCAGAACACCGGGGAGCTGTTTTTT. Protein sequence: CSVQNTGELFF.

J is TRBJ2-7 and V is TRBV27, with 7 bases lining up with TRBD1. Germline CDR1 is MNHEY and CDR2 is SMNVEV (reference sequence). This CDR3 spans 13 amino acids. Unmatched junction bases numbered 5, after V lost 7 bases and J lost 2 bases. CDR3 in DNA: TGTGCCAGCATAGGGGGCACAGCCTACGAGCAGTACTTC. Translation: CASIGGTAYEQYF.

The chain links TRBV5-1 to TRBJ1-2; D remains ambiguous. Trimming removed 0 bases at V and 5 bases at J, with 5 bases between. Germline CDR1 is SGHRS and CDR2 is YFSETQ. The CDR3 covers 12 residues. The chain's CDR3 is CASSLGLYGYTF. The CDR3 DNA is TGCGCCAGCAGCTTGGGACTATATGGCTACACCTTC.

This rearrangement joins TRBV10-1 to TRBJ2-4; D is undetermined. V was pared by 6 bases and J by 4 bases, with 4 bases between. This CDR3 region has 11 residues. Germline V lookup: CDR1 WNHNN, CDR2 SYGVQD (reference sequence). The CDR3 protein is CASSPKNIQYF. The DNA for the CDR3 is TGCGCCAGCAGCCCAAAAAACATTCAGTACTTC.

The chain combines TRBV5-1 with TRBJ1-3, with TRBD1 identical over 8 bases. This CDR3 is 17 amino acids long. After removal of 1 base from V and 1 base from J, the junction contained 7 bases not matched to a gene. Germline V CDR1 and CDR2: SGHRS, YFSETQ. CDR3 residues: CASSLRADRGSGNTIYF. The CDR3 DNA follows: TGCGCCAGCAGCTTGCGTGCCGACAGGGGTTCTGGAAACACCATATATTTT.

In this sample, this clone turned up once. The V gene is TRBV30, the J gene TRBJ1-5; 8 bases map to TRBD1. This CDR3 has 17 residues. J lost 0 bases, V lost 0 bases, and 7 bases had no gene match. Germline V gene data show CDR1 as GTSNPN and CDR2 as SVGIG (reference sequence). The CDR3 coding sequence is TGTGCCTGGAGTGTAGCAGGGGGCCCATATAGCAATCAGCCCCAGCATTTT. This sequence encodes CAWSVAGGPYSNQPQHF.

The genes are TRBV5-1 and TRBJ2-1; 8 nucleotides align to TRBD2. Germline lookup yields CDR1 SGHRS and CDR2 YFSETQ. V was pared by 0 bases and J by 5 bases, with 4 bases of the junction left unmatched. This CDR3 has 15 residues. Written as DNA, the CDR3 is TGCGCCAGCAGCTTGGCGGGGGGGCCCAACAATGAGCAGTTCTTC. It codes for CASSLAGGPNNEQFF.

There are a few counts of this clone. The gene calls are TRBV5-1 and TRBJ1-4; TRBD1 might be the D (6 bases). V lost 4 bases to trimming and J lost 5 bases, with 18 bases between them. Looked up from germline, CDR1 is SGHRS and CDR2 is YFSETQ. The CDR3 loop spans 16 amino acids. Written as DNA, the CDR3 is TGCGCCAGCAGCCGGGACACGGGAGGGATGAATGAAAAACTGTTTTTT. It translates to CASSRDTGGMNEKLFF. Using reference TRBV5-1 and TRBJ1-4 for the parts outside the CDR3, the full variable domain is KAGVTQTPRYLIKTRGQQVTLSCSPISGHRSVSWYQQTPGQGLQFLFEYFSETQRNKGNFPGRFSGRQFSNSRSEMNVSTLELGDSALYLCASSRDTGGMNEKLFFGSGTQLSVL.

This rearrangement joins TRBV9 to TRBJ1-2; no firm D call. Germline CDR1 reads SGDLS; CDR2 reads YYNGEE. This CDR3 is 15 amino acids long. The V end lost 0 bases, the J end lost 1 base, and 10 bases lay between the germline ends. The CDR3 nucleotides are TGTGCCAGCAGCGTAGACGGAACGGGTAACTATGGCTACACCTTC. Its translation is CASSVDGTGNYGYTF.

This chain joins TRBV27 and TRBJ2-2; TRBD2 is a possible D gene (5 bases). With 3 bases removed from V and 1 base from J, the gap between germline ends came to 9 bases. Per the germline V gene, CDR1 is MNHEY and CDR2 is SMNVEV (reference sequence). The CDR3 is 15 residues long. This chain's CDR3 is CASSFGSGNTGELFF. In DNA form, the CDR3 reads TGTGCCAGCAGTTTTGGGAGTGGGAACACCGGGGAGCTGTTTTTT.

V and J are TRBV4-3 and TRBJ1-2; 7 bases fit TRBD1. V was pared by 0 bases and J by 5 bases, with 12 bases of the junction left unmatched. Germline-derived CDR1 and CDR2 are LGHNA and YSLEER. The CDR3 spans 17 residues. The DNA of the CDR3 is TGCGCCAGCAGCCAAGAATTGGAACAGGGGAGTCGGTATGGCTACACCTTC. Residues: CASSQELEQGSRYGYTF.

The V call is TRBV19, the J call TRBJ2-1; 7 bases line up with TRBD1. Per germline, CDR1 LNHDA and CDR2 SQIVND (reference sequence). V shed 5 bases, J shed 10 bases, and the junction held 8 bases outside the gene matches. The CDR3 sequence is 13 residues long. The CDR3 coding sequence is TGTGCCAGTAGTGATACAGGGGTCAGGGAGCAGTTCTTC. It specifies CASSDTGVREQFF.

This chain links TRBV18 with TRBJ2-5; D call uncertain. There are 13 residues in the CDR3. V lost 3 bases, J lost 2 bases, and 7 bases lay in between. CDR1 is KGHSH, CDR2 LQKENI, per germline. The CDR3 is CASSPSRQETQYF. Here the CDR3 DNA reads TGTGCCAGCTCACCGAGCAGGCAAGAGACCCAGTACTTC.

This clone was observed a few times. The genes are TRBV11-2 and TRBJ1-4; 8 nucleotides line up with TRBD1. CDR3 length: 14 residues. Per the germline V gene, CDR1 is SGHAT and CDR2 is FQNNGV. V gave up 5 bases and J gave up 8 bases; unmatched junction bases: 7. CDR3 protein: CASSPGGPWEKLFF. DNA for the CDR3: TGTGCCAGCAGCCCAGGGGGCCCGTGGGAAAAACTGTTTTTT.

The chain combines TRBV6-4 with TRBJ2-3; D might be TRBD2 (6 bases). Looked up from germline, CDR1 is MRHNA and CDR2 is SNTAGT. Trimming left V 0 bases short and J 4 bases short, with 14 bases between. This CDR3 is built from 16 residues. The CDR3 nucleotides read TGTGCCAGCAGTGACTCGAGCAAACCGGGGGCAGATACGCAGTATTTT. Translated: CASSDSSKPGADTQYF.

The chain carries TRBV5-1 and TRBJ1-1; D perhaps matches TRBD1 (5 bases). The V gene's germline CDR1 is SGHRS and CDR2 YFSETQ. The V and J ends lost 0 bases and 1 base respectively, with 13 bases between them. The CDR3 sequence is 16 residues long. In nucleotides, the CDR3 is TGCGCCAGCAGCTTGGGGGCTGGGGGGAGGAACACTGAAGCTTTCTTT. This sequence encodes CASSLGAGGRNTEAFF.

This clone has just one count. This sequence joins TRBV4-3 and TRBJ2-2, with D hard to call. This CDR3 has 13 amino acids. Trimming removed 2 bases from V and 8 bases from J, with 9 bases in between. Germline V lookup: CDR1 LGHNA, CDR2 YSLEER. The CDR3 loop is CASSQPTGGELFF. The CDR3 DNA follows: TGCGCCAGCAGCCAACCGACGGGTGGGGAGCTGTTTTTT.

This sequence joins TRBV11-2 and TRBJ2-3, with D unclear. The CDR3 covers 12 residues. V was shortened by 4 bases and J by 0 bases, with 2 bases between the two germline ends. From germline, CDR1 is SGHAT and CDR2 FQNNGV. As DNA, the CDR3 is TGTGCCAGCAGCTCTAGCACAGATACGCAGTATTTT. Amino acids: CASSSSTDTQYF. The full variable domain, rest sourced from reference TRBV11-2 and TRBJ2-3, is EAGVAQSPRYKIIEKRQSVAFWCNPISGHATLYWYQQILGQGPKLLIQFQNNGVVDDSQLPKDRFSAERLKGVDSTLKIQPAKLEDSAVYLCASSSSTDTQYFGPGTRLTVL.

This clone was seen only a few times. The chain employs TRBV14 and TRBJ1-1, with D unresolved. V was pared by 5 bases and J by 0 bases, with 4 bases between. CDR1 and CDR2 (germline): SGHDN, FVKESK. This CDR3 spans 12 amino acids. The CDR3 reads CASSEMNTEAFF. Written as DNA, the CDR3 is TGTGCCAGCAGCGAGATGAACACTGAAGCTTTCTTT.

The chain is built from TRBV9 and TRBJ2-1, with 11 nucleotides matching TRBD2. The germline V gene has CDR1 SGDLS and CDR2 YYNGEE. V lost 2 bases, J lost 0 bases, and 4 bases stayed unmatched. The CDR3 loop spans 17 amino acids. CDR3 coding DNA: TGTGCCAGCAGCGTTCGACTAGCGGGGAGCTCCTACAATGAGCAGTTCTTC. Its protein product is CASSVRLAGSSYNEQFF.

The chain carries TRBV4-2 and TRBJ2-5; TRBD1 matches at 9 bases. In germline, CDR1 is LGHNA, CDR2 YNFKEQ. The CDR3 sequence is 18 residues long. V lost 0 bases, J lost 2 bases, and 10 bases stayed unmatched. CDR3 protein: CASSQELAGTGFQETQYF. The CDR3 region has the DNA TGTGCCAGCAGCCAAGAGCTGGCGGGGACAGGGTTTCAAGAGACCCAGTACTTC.

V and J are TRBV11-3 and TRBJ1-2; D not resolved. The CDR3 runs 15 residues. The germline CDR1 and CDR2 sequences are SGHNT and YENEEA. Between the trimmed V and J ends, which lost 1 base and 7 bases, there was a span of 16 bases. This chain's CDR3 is CASSLGGMGIGGYTF. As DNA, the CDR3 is TGTGCCAGCAGCTTAGGAGGGATGGGGATAGGTGGCTACACCTTC. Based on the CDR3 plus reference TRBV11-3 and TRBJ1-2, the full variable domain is EAGVVQSPRYKIIEKKQPVAFWCNPISGHNTLYWYLQNLGQGPELLIRYENEEAVDDSQLPKDRFSAERLKGVDSTLKIQPAELGDSAVYLCASSLGGMGIGGYTFGSGTRLTVV.